This T cell receptor (beta chain) was sequenced during a study of T cells after yellow fever vaccination (dated by TCRdb to the late 2010s). Some background on the complete study: The SMART-Seq v4 Ultra Low Input RNA kit was used to prepare libraries from fractions with low cell numbers. Two healthy male donors, one aged 18 to 30 and one aged 30 to 40 years, made up the cohort. Blood was collected at multiple timepoints before and after primary and secondary immunization, and bulk PBMC replicates and cell subsets were isolated. To track T-cell clones before and after primary and booster YFV17D yellow fever vaccination, bulk TCR alpha and beta repertoires were sequenced longitudinally. Summary of the overall study and its limitations: FACS-sorted repertoires could contain abundant contaminating clonotypes from the bulk population, so computational filtering was required. The secondary T-cell response was found to be weaker but faster than the primary response, with a peak reached on day 5 rather than on day 15. The study included only a couple of donors, which limits how far the findings can be generalized. After the booster, most of the clones that had expanded following primary vaccination were detected again (roughly 96% of CD4 and 80% to 90% of CD8), which suggests that memory was broadly maintained. A small share of clonotypes occurred in both CD4 and CD8 compartments, likely arising from convergent recombination.

Ten or more counts support this clonotype. Its antigen specificity is not known. No much larger clone exists at a distance of one base, and base qualities are not known. Synthesis of TCR cDNA relied on 5'RACE template switching, a step that introduced a universal primer site along with unique molecular identifiers. cDNA synthesis was primed from both the TCR alpha and TCR beta constant segments. Library amplification involved two PCR steps, and the second step added sample barcodes and sequencing adapters. Sequencing of libraries was done on Illumina HiSeq 2500 (2x100 bp) or NovaSeq (2x150 bp). Per the authors' processing: MIGEC handled demultiplexing of reads and collapsing into UMI consensus sequences, while MiXCR performed V(D)J alignment. Clonotypes responding to the vaccine were identified with edgeR on replicate PBMC samples, with the criteria of FDR below 0.01 and a log2 fold change above 5 up to day 15. Each bulk clonotype received a CD4 or CD8 identity based on whether the sequenced CD4 or CD8 repertoire contained that clonotype at higher abundance. Using fastp trimming at Q25 and MiXCR clonotype assembly, TCRdb reanalyzed the public sequencing data and kept in-frame beta chains. When rows share a CDR3 protein, they turn into one entry using the most common DNA and genes. The V and J calls reflect TCRdb's pipeline rather than the authors' work. The sample contains approximately 110,000 distinct CDR3 sequences, 7% to 8.5% of them found a single time. The top ten constitute about 25% of the sample.

This sample's treatment or condition label indicates: live attenuated yellow fever vaccine strain. PBMCs were isolated from peripheral blood using a standard Ficoll-Paque protocol. Dynabeads CD4 and CD8 positive selection kits were used to isolate the CD4 and CD8 T-cell fractions. TriZol was used to extract RNA from bulk PBMCs, from CD4 and CD8 fractions, and from dextramer-positive and dextramer-negative fractions. The sample in question was CD8+ T cells sorted from PBMCs, obtained 45 days after the yellow fever booster vaccination. This sequence was found in a man younger than 45 who received the YFV17D yellow fever vaccine.

The DNA sequence reads TGCAGCGTTGATGGGACAGGGGATACCCTGTTTCAAGAGACCCAGTACTTC. The resulting protein is CSVDGTGDTLFQETQYF. The V gene is TRBV29-1 and the J gene is TRBJ2-5, with 10 junctional bases fitting TRBD1. From its cysteine to its phenylalanine, the CDR3 spans 17 amino acids. The kept DNA is CDR3 alone, 51 bases in frame from the first base. The germline V gene encodes CDR1 SQVTM and CDR2 ANQGSEA. V ends up 3 bases short and J 2 bases short, with an unmatched junction base count of 12.